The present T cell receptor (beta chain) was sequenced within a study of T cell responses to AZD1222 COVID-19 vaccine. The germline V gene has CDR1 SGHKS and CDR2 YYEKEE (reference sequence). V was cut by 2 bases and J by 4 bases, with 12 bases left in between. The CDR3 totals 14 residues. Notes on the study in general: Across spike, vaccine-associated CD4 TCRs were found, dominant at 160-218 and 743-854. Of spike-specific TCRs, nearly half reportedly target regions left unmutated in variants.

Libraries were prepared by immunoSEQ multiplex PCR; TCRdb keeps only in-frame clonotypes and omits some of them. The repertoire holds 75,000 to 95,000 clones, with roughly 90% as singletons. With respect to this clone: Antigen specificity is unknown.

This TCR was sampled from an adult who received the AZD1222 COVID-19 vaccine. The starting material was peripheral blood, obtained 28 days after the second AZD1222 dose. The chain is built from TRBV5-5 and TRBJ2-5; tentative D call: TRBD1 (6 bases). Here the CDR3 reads CASSFRQDSETQYF. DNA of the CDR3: TGTGCCAGCAGCTTCAGACAGGACTCAGAGACCCAGTACTTC. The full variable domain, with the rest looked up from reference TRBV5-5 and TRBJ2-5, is DAGVTQSPTHLIKTRGQQVTLRCSPISGHKSVSWYQQVLGQGPQFIFQYYEKEERGRGNFPDRFSARQFPNYSSELNVNALLLGDSALYLCASSFRQDSETQYFGPGTRLLVL.